A single sample gave rise to the 19 T cell receptor beta chains below, sequenced in a study of cytomegalovirus exposure and HLA in healthy donors (dated by TCRdb to about 2017). Libraries were prepared through the immunoSEQ multiplex PCR assay. A mixture of 60 forward primers for TCR Vbeta segments and 13 reverse primers for TCR Jbeta segments was used in the multiplex PCR. What TCRdb holds here is the immuneACCESS table cut down to in-frame rearrangements. Part of the clones is not present; checked against another copy, under half of the missing clones reflect an unresolved V gene, and the others are unexplained. The sample has roughly 120,000 clones on record, 80% of them singletons. The ten largest account for roughly 2.4% of the sample. Sequenced: PBMCs. The receptor set was obtained from a man in his thirties or forties in good health and CMV-seronegative.

V and J are TRBV7-8 and TRBJ2-7, with TRBD2 identical over 12 bases. Germline CDR1 is SGHVS and CDR2 is FQNEAQ. CDR3 size: 15 residues. V trimming: 6 bases; J trimming: 0 bases; junction bases outside the gene matches: 3. CDR3 residues: CASSLTSGSSYEQYF. In nucleotides, the CDR3 is TGTGCCAGCAGTCTGACTAGCGGGAGCTCCTACGAGCAGTACTTC.

V gene TRBV29-1 combines with J gene TRBJ2-7, with a tentative D call TRBD2 (5 bases). CDR1 and CDR2 (germline): SQVTM, ANQGSEA. The CDR3 runs to 13 residues. V gave up 5 bases and J gave up 3 bases, with 14 bases separating them. The CDR3 nucleotides are TGCAGCGTTCTGTCCGGGGTTTTCTACGAGCAGTACTTC. Protein product: CSVLSGVFYEQYF.

About this clone itself: Germline is not matched at one junction end, which may reflect a read error. V and J are TRBV10-3 and TRBJ1-5; a weak D match, TRBD1 (6 bases). The CDR3 extends over 14 amino acids. Germline V gene lookup returns CDR1 ENHRY and CDR2 SYGVKD. This CDR3 reads CAISDTGRAQPQNF. CDR3 DNA sequence: TGTGCCATCAGTGATACAGGGAGGGCTCAGCCCCAGAATTTT.

The chain couples TRBV6-1 to TRBJ1-4; the match to TRBD1 covers 7 bases. CDR3 size: 16 residues. Germline CDR1 MNHNS, CDR2 SASEGT. With V trimmed by 4 bases and J by 7 bases, 12 bases remained unmatched. The DNA of the CDR3 is TGTGCCAGCAGTGTCGCACGTAGACAGGGAAGTGAAAAACTGTTTTTT. Amino acid sequence: CASSVARRQGSEKLFF.

This chain uses TRBV29-1 with TRBJ2-2; TRBD1 aligns across 9 bases. Trimming cost V 5 bases and J 6 bases; bases outside gene matches: 1. The CDR3 is made up of 12 amino acids. From germline, CDR1 is SQVTM and CDR2 ANQGSEA. This CDR3 is CSVRQGAGELFF. The DNA for the CDR3 is TGCAGCGTTAGACAGGGGGCCGGGGAGCTGTTTTTT.

As to this clone: The junction differs from germline at one of its ends, possibly a read error. V and J are TRBV13 and TRBJ2-1, with 14 positions matching TRBD2. The germline V gene has CDR1 PRHDT and CDR2 FYEKMQ (reference sequence). This CDR3 region has 15 residues. CDR3 residues: CASSLGTSGSLREFF. For the CDR3, the DNA is TGTGCCAGCAGCCTAGGGACTAGCGGGAGCCTCCGTGAGTTCTTC.

The chain carries TRBV28 and TRBJ1-1; a weak D match, TRBD1 (6 bases). CDR3 size: 11 residues. Trimming took 6 bases from V and 7 from J, leaving 9 bases between them. The germline gives CDR1 MDHEN, CDR2 SYDVKM. CDR3 DNA sequence: TGTGCCAGCAGGCAGGGGAGTGAAGCTTTCTTT. It translates to CASRQGSEAFF.

The chain has TRBV27 and TRBJ2-2; no reliable D call. Germline CDR1 MNHEY, CDR2 SMNVEV (reference sequence). The ends were cut back, 2 bases at V and 5 bases at J, with 9 bases in the middle. The CDR3 is 14 amino acids. The CDR3 sequence: CASSLRGLTGELFF. The DNA of the CDR3 is TGTGCCAGCAGTTTACGTGGGCTAACCGGGGAGCTGTTTTTT.

In the case of this clone: The junction differs from germline at one of its ends, possibly a read error. This chain joins TRBV6-1 and TRBJ1-2, with 7 bases that match TRBD1. Germline CDR1 reads MNHNS; CDR2 reads SASEGT. The CDR3 contains 17 residues. DNA for the CDR3: TGTGCCAGCAGTGACTTATCTGGGACAGCTCCTAACTATGGCTACCCCTTC. Encoded protein: CASSDLSGTAPNYGYPF.

The chain employs TRBV23-1 and TRBJ2-3; D possibly corresponds to TRBD2 (6 bases). TRBV23-1 is flagged as an ORF with uncertain function. Trimming stripped 0 bases from V and 0 bases from J, with 13 bases between. CDR3 length equals 17 residues. CDR3 nucleotide sequence: TGCGCCAGCAGTCAATCAATGGGGGGACCTAGCACAGATACGCAGTATTTT. This sequence encodes CASSQSMGGPSTDTQYF.

The chain recombines TRBV28 with TRBJ2-1, with D tentatively TRBD1 (5 bases). Germline loops: CDR1 MDHEN, CDR2 SYDVKM. Trimming pared 6 bases from V and 7 bases from J, leaving 22 bases between. The CDR3 is 16 amino acids. DNA for the CDR3: TGTGCCAGCAGCTTCCCCTTCGGGCAGGGCACGAATGAGCAGTTCTTC. This sequence encodes CASSFPFGQGTNEQFF.

The chain carries TRBV27 and TRBJ2-7, with TRBD1 as a possible D gene (6 bases). Germline CDR1 reads MNHEY; CDR2 reads SMNVEV (reference sequence). Trimming left V 4 bases short and J 2 bases short, with 12 bases between. The CDR3 consists of 14 residues. This CDR3 reads CASSWARGAYEQYF. In DNA, the CDR3 is TGTGCCAGCAGTTGGGCCAGGGGAGCCTACGAGCAGTACTTC.

This clone was recorded a few times. V and J are TRBV5-1 and TRBJ2-7; 8 bases line up with TRBD1. CDR3 length equals 13 residues. V trimming: 2 bases; J trimming: 12 bases; junction bases outside the gene matches: 10. Per the germline V gene, CDR1 is SGHRS and CDR2 is YFSETQ. The CDR3 protein is CASSFSDRGLRYF. The CDR3 DNA is TGCGCCAGCAGCTTTTCAGACAGGGGTCTTCGGTACTTC.

V is TRBV29-1 and J is TRBJ1-2, with TRBD1 as a possible D gene (6 bases). Germline lookup yields CDR1 SQVTM and CDR2 ANQGSEA. This CDR3 contains 15 residues. The germline V and J ends were trimmed by 4 bases and 5 bases, with 20 bases remaining between them. The CDR3 is CSVVVDSFRVYGYTF. The CDR3 coding sequence is TGCAGCGTTGTGGTGGACAGTTTTAGGGTTTATGGCTACACCTTC. Supplemented by reference TRBV29-1 and TRBJ1-2, the full variable domain reads SAVISQKPSRDICQRGTSLTIQCQVDSQVTMMFWYRQQPGQSLTLIATANQGSEATYESGFVIDKFPISRPNLTFSTLTVSNMSPEDSSIYLCSVVVDSFRVYGYTFGSGTRLTVV.

The rearrangement links TRBV28 to TRBJ1-2; 8 bases are a match to TRBD1. This CDR3 is 16 amino acids long. The J segment lost 3 bases and the V segment lost 10 bases, leaving 16 bases of the junction unmatched. Germline CDR1 MDHEN, CDR2 SYDVKM. In DNA, the CDR3 is TGTGCCACCCACTCAATCGGACAGGGCTCGTACTATGGCTACACCTTC. This gives the protein CATHSIGQGSYYGYTF.

J is TRBJ2-3 and V is TRBV12-5, with 8 bases identical to TRBD1. V shed 6 bases and J 0 bases; nucleotides not matched to a gene: 2. Per germline, CDR1 LGHNT and CDR2 FRNRAP. The CDR3 is 14 residues long. CDR3 nucleotide sequence: TGTGCTAGTGGCCAGGGGGCGAGCACAGATACGCAGTATTTT. Amino acid sequence: CASGQGASTDTQYF.

The chain has TRBV7-9 and TRBJ2-7, with 8 bases matching TRBD1. The germline CDR1 and CDR2 sequences are SEHNR and FQNEAQ (reference sequence). V trimming: 8 bases; J trimming: 2 bases; junction bases outside the gene matches: 11. The CDR3 loop spans 15 amino acids. The CDR3 bases are TGTGCCAGCTCATTTGGACAGGGAAAAGCCTACGAGCAGTACTTC. It yields the protein CASSFGQGKAYEQYF.

The rearrangement links TRBV4-3 to TRBJ2-7; possible D gene TRBD1, 5 bases. CDR3 length: 14 amino acids. Germline CDR1 and CDR2: LGHNA and YSLEER. The V gene lost 3 bases and the J gene lost 0 bases, with 9 bases spanning the gap. The CDR3 region is CASSHRVDSYEQYF. The CDR3 DNA reads as TGCGCCAGCAGCCACAGGGTAGACTCCTACGAGCAGTACTTC.

The V call is TRBV28, the J call TRBJ2-7, with D tentatively TRBD1 (6 bases). The CDR3 extends over 12 amino acids. In germline, CDR1 is MDHEN, CDR2 SYDVKM. Trimming cost V 5 bases and J 8 bases, with 13 bases left between them. CDR3 coding DNA: TGTGCCAGCAGTCCGCGAGACAGGCAGCAGTACTTC. Translation: CASSPRDRQQYF. Together with reference TRBV28 and TRBJ2-7, the CDR3 gives the full variable domain: DVKVTQSSRYLVKRTGEKVFLECVQDMDHENMFWYRQDPGLGLRLIYFSYDVKMKEKGDIPEGYSVSREKKERFSLILESASTNQTSMYLCASSPRDRQQYFGPGTRLTVT.